The sequence of this TCR beta chain was determined in a study of cytomegalovirus exposure and HLA in healthy donors. PCR primers comprised 60 Vbeta and 13 Jbeta primers. Repertoires were generated with immunoSEQ multiplex PCR, while TCRdb's copy carries only in-frame clones and drops some. The table shows about 160,000 clones, with 65% to 70% occurring only once. The CDR3 totals 16 residues. Trimming removed 1 base from V and 1 base from J, with 13 bases in between. Germline V gene data show CDR1 as SGHAT and CDR2 as FQNNGV. Donors were ostensibly healthy at sampling, although undocumented immune exposures were probable.

The clonotype was recovered from a woman aged 18 to 35 in good health and CMV-seropositive. Material for sequencing was PBMCs. The chain has TRBV11-2 and TRBJ1-2; weak D call: TRBD1 (5 bases). Here the CDR3 reads CASSLAVGRVNYGYTF. CDR3 coding DNA: TGTGCCAGCAGCTTAGCGGTGGGCAGGGTTAACTATGGCTACACCTTC.